The 16 T cell receptor beta chains reported below all come from one sample, sequenced in a study of blood T cell repertoires in COVID-19. Measured with immunoSEQ multiplex PCR; TCRdb has only the in-frame clones, and not every one. Here the sample spans about 75,000 clones, more than 65% being singletons. The sequencing input was peripheral blood. The receptors were sampled from a woman in her forties or fifties with acute or convalescent COVID-19.

The chain carries TRBV10-2 and TRBJ2-7; possibly TRBD2 for D (6 bases). CDR3 length equals 14 residues. V lost 7 bases and J 5 bases, leaving 18 bases between the germline ends. The germline gives CDR1 WSHSY, CDR2 SAAADI. The CDR3 region is CASIPGLTTHEQYF. In DNA, the CDR3 is TGCGCCAGCATCCCGGGACTCACAACCCACGAGCAGTACTTC.

This clone was seen a few times. The chain is built from TRBV29-1 and TRBJ2-5, with a weak D call TRBD2 (5 bases). Germline CDR1 reads SQVTM; CDR2 reads ANQGSEA. V was pared by 3 bases and J by 5 bases, with 19 bases between. This CDR3 has 15 amino acids. CDR3 nucleotide sequence: TGCAGCGTTGAGGTTTTAGCGCAAGCAGTGGAGACCCAGTACTTC. This encodes CSVEVLAQAVETQYF.

This chain uses TRBV5-6 with TRBJ2-1; TRBD2 matches at 10 bases. V dropped 3 bases and J dropped 11; count of bases not matched to a gene: 14. CDR1 and CDR2 from the germline V gene are SGHDT and YYEEEE. This CDR3 has 16 amino acids. CDR3 bases: TGTGCCAGCAGCTCACGCCCCGGGACTAGCGCCATGAAGCAGTTCTTC. Encoded protein: CASSSRPGTSAMKQFF.

V gene TRBV15 combines with J gene TRBJ2-1; 13 positions agree with TRBD2. The germline CDR1 and CDR2 sequences are LNHNV and YYDKDF (reference sequence). With 0 bases clipped from V and 10 bases from J, the junction kept 3 bases outside the gene matches. The CDR3 length is 15 residues. CDR3 DNA sequence: TGTGCCACCAGCAGAGATCCACTAGCGGGAGGGGAGCAGTTCTTC. Its translation is CATSRDPLAGGEQFF.

The gene calls are TRBV6-2 or TRBV6-3 and TRBJ1-2; 7 nucleotides align to TRBD1. The CDR3 runs 13 residues. Germline-derived CDR1 and CDR2 are MNHEY and SVGEGT. J was trimmed by 5 bases and V by 6 bases; bases with no gene match: 6. In DNA, the CDR3 is TGTGCCAGCAGCCCAGACAGGGTGTATGGCTACACCTTC. It codes for CASSPDRVYGYTF.

This sequence joins TRBV5-1 and TRBJ2-2, with a tentative D call TRBD2 (5 bases). The CDR3 runs to 16 residues. V was cut by 1 base and J by 3 bases, with 13 bases left in between. The V gene's germline CDR1 is SGHRS and CDR2 YFSETQ. The CDR3 region is CASSLSSPGYTGELFF. The CDR3 coding sequence is TGCGCCAGCAGCTTGAGCTCACCGGGATACACCGGGGAGCTGTTTTTT.

The chain joins TRBV18 to TRBJ2-1; 10 bases are shared with TRBD2. This CDR3 has 14 residues. The germline gives CDR1 KGHSH, CDR2 LQKENI. Trimming at V came to 3 bases and at J to 12 bases, leaving 8 bases not matched to a gene. The chain's CDR3 is CASSPSGREAGQFF. The CDR3 nucleotides read TGTGCCAGCTCACCCAGCGGGAGGGAGGCCGGGCAGTTCTTC.

This clone appeared once. The chain combines TRBV9 with TRBJ2-3; 8 bases map to TRBD2. Germline lookup yields CDR1 SGDLS and CDR2 YYNGEE. This CDR3 contains 17 residues. V trimming: 1 base; J trimming: 4 bases; junction bases outside the gene matches: 11. The CDR3 DNA follows: TGTGCCAGCAGCGTATCTGTGAGCGGGAGAGGCTCAGATACGCAGTATTTT. It yields the protein CASSVSVSGRGSDTQYF.

Written as DNA, the CDR3 is TGTGCCACCTTGTCTCCAGGACTTGAAAACACCATATATTTT. Protein: CATLSPGLENTIYF. This rearrangement joins TRBV28 to TRBJ1-3; D unclear. Germline values: CDR1 MDHEN, CDR2 SYDVKM. V was clipped by 10 bases and J by 6 bases, with 19 bases between them. This CDR3 is built from 14 residues.

The chain recombines TRBV23-1 with TRBJ2-3, with 8 bases matching TRBD2. TRBV23-1 is known as an ORF, though its function is uncertain. The CDR3 contains 17 residues. With V trimmed by 8 bases and J by 0 bases, 13 bases remained unmatched. CDR3 loop: CASSRASGFVSTDTQYF. The CDR3 bases are TGCGCCAGCTCTCGGGCTAGCGGGTTCGTTAGCACAGATACGCAGTATTTT.

The V and J genes are TRBV19 and TRBJ2-4; 12 nucleotides agree with TRBD1. Trimming took 5 bases from V and 0 from J; bases not matched to a gene: 11. The CDR3 totals 19 residues. Germline assignment: CDR1 LNHDA and CDR2 SQIVND (reference sequence). CDR3 loop: CASSLGPGTGGRAKNIQYF. CDR3 DNA: TGTGCCAGTAGTCTTGGTCCCGGGACAGGGGGCCGAGCCAAAAACATTCAGTACTTC.

The CDR3 here is CASSLRGGGSYNEQFF. The CDR3 nucleotides are TGTGCCAGCAGCCTTCGAGGAGGAGGCTCCTACAATGAGCAGTTCTTC. The chain combines TRBV3-1 (or the pseudogene TRBV3-2) with TRBJ2-1; a weak D match, TRBD2 (5 bases). CDR1 LGHDT and CDR2 YNNKEL come from the germline V gene (reference sequence). Between the trimmed V and J ends, which lost 4 bases and 0 bases, there was a span of 13 bases. This CDR3 has 16 amino acids.

This chain uses TRBV7-6 with TRBJ1-3; possibly TRBD1 for D (5 bases). CDR1 is SGHVS, CDR2 FNYEAQ, per germline. The length of the CDR3 is 15 residues. V was cut by 2 bases and J by 0 bases, with 8 bases left in between. DNA for the CDR3: TGTGCCAGCAGCTTAAGCGGGACCTCTGGAAACACCATATATTTT. It codes for CASSLSGTSGNTIYF.

This clone came up once. The V and J genes are TRBV4-2 and TRBJ2-6; 9 bases are shared with TRBD1. The CDR3 extends over 18 amino acids. Germline V CDR1 and CDR2: LGHNA, YNFKEQ. The V gene end was trimmed by 4 bases and the J gene end by 0 bases; junction bases not matched to a gene: 7. CDR3 amino acids: CASSPRTGDISGANVLTF. The CDR3 DNA reads TGTGCCAGCAGCCCCCGGACAGGGGATATCTCTGGGGCCAACGTCCTGACTTTC.

The chain is built from TRBV18 and TRBJ2-7, with D maybe TRBD1 (5 bases). Trimming pared 3 bases from V and 4 bases from J, leaving 13 bases between. Germline V lookup: CDR1 KGHSH, CDR2 LQKENI. The CDR3 is made up of 14 amino acids. The CDR3 sequence is CASSPGQAMYEQYF. In DNA form, the CDR3 reads TGTGCCAGCTCACCGGGGCAGGCGATGTACGAGCAGTACTTC.

The chain links TRBV5-1 to TRBJ2-1; D not certain. The germline CDR1 and CDR2 sequences are SGHRS and YFSETQ. V was clipped by 5 bases and J by 3 bases, with 12 bases between them. This CDR3 region has 14 residues. The CDR3 sequence is CASRFDADYNEQFF. In nucleotides, the CDR3 is TGCGCCAGCAGATTTGACGCGGACTACAATGAGCAGTTCTTC.